Listed here is a single T cell receptor beta chain. Its matching antigen is unknown. These data originate in a study of OX40 agonist ivuxolimab in advanced cancers. Study conclusions and caveats: Relative to CD4+, CD8+ T cells held more expanded clones on average.

Generated by immunoSEQ multiplex PCR, the TCRdb table keeps only in-frame clones and is missing some. The table has some 48,000 clones, 80% to 85% seen once; the top ten hold 7.3%. V shed 5 bases and J shed 1 base, with 8 bases lying between them. The CDR3 consists of 13 residues. From germline, CDR1 is SNHLY and CDR2 FYNNEI. Sequenced here: CD4+ or CD8+ T cells sorted from blood, sampled in a trial of the OX40 agonist ivuxolimab. The chain couples TRBV2 to TRBJ1-1; D remains ambiguous. This TCR was sampled from an adult with an advanced solid tumor such as melanoma, head and neck, liver or kidney cancer. The CDR3 DNA reads as TGTGCCAGCAGTCCTGGACGGAACACTGAAGCTTTCTTT. Translation: CASSPGRNTEAFF.